This T cell receptor (beta chain) was observed in a study of blood T cell repertoires in COVID-19. Study information: Acute-phase and convalescent COVID-19 samples originated in the United States, Italy and Spain. Sample material is recorded as cDNA or gDNA derived from T cells, B-cell-depleted T cells, or PBMCs.

The CDR3 length is 13 residues. Trimming cost V 6 bases and J 0 bases, with 8 bases left between them. From germline, CDR1 is MNHEY and CDR2 SVGAGI. TCRdb keeps only in-frame clones here, not all; method: immunoSEQ multiplex PCR. The sample consists of 250,000 to 350,000 clones, about 85% of them appearing once. Either two negative PCRs, clearance, or symptom resolution qualified Cohort 3 donors as recovered. The V and J genes are TRBV6-5 and TRBJ1-1; unclear D gene. This receptor was obtained from a woman in her twenties or thirties who had recovered from COVID-19. The material sequenced was PBMCs or T cells enriched from blood (not recorded which). CDR3: CASRRAMNTEAFF. The CDR3 coding sequence is TGTGCCAGCAGGAGAGCCATGAACACTGAAGCTTTCTTT.